This TCR beta chain was captured by sequencing in a study of CD8 T cells in ankylosing spondylitis. Study-level findings and limits: As reported, disease-linked clones showed significant enrichment in matched ankylosing spondylitis synovial fluid. Made up of about eight highly homologous variants, a TCR beta motif appeared characteristic of ankylosing spondylitis blood.

J lost 8 bases, V lost 4 bases, and 10 bases had no gene match. CDR1 is ENHRY, CDR2 SYGVKD, per germline. This CDR3 contains 15 residues. By quantitative 5'-RACE with molecular barcodes, the TCR beta libraries were made. TCRdb processed the 5' RACE reads anew with MiXCR; each CDR3 protein has one entry. The sample lists about 100,000 distinct CDR3 sequences, 8.8% occurring once. This clonotype was recorded at least ten times. Its antigen remains unidentified. The sequenced sample was blood, either unsorted or a sorted T cell fraction (not recorded which). This sequence joins TRBV10-3 and TRBJ2-1, with 8 bases lining up with TRBD2. The clonotype originates from a male donor with ankylosing spondylitis or in good health (not recorded which). CDR3 nucleotides: TGTGCCATCAGTGTTGGCGGGGGGACTGCCGATGAGCAGTTCTTC. This sequence encodes CAISVGGGTADEQFF.